The T cell receptor (beta chain) described here comes from a study of T cell changes during pregnancy in multiple sclerosis (dated by TCRdb to the late 2010s). Describing the broader study: Changes in the T cell repertoire over the course of pregnancy were examined in this study in women with multiple sclerosis.

Libraries were made using the immunoSEQ multiplex PCR assay. TCRdb stores this immuneACCESS table with in-frame sequences only. Part of the clones is absent; in the studies checked, under half of the shortfall reflects unresolved V genes, and no reason is known for the rest. The sample data list some 57,000 clones, and roughly nine tenths of these were observed just once. The ten most abundant clones make up just under 0.5% of the sample. The germline ends are 16 bases apart after V is trimmed by 3 bases and J by 4 bases. Per the germline V gene, SGHDT is the CDR1 and YYEEEE is the CDR2. From its cysteine to its phenylalanine, the CDR3 spans 15 amino acids. CDR3 DNA is the only sequence kept; it has 45 bases, read in frame from the first base. As to this clone: The antigen it recognizes is unknown. No much larger clone is present one base from it, and per-base qualities are unavailable.

The sequenced sample was CD4+ T cells from peripheral blood mononuclear cells, obtained after pregnancy. The chain is made from TRBV5-6 and TRBJ1-2; the D segment could be TRBD1, given 6 matching bases. This clonotype was obtained from a female donor in good health, enrolled as a control in a pregnancy study. The bases read TGTGCCAGCAGCTACTTATGGACAGACAGCTATGGCTACACCTTC. Translation gives CASSYLWTDSYGYTF. With the rest looked up from the reference TRBV5-6 and TRBJ1-2 genes rather than sequenced, the full variable domain is DAGVTQSPTHLIKTRGQQVTLRCSPKSGHDTVSWYQQALGQGPQFIFQYYEEEERQRGNFPDRFSGHQFPNYSSELNVNALLLGDSALYLCASSYLWTDSYGYTFGSGTRLTVV.